This T cell receptor (beta chain) appears in the sequencing data of a study of OX40 agonist ivuxolimab in advanced cancers. The study, taken as a whole, reports: The 0.1-3.0 mg/kg partial responders had among the lowest clonal expansion. Among some nonresponders, normalized T-cell clonal expansion was also low.

V was cut by 4 bases and J by 5 bases, with 15 bases left in between. CDR3 length equals 14 residues. Per the germline V gene, CDR1 is SGDLS and CDR2 is YYNGEE. Sequencing was performed with immunoSEQ multiplex PCR; in TCRdb, only in-frame clones are kept and a portion is missing. The sample includes more than 70,000 clones, about 90% of them seen just once. As regards this clone: Its antigen is as yet unknown.

The material was CD4+ or CD8+ T cells sorted from blood, obtained in a trial of the OX40 agonist ivuxolimab. The chain combines TRBV9 with TRBJ1-2; D is undetermined. This clonotype originated in an adult with an advanced solid tumor such as melanoma, head and neck, liver or kidney cancer. This CDR3 reads CASSPAEGGYGYTF. The CDR3 DNA sequence: TGTGCCAGCAGCCCGGCGGAGGGCGGGTATGGCTACACCTTC.